The clone carrying this T cell receptor (beta chain) has only one observation. Antigen unknown. The sample's treatment: around 19 received Ad26.COV2.S at low or high dose, single or two shots; roughly five received placebo; per-sample allocation not given. Sampling was done on day 63 after the first vaccine or placebo injection. The record originates from a study of Ad26.COV2.S vaccination and SARS-CoV-2 variants. General observations from the study: Greater spike-specific TCR breadth was seen in vaccine recipients than in placebo recipients. Estimates derived from TCR breadth and depth analyses may have underestimated total T cell responses.

V was pared by 4 bases and J by 0 bases, with 4 bases of the junction left unmatched. CDR3 length equals 16 residues. CDR1 SGHTA and CDR2 FQGTGA come from the germline V gene. Measured with immunoSEQ multiplex PCR; TCRdb has only the in-frame clones, and not every one. This table holds about 350,000 clones, about 88% found once. This chain links TRBV7-3 with TRBJ2-1; TRBD2 matches 9 bases. This material consisted of peripheral blood, taken in a trial of Ad26.COV2.S vaccine versus placebo. The sequence was collected from a person aged 18-65 years who received the Ad26.COV2.S COVID-19 vaccine or a placebo. The CDR3 nucleotides are TGTGCCAGCAGCTCCCTTAGCGGGGGCTCCTACAATGAGCAGTTCTTC. Translation gives CASSSLSGGSYNEQFF.